Listed here are 24 T cell receptor beta chains from one sample, sequenced in a study of blood T cell repertoires in COVID-19. TCRdb's table, derived via immunoSEQ multiplex PCR, lists solely in-frame clones and lacks some. The sample has around 170,000 clones, roughly 84% seen once. Sequencing input: peripheral blood. These receptors all come from a human donor in a cohort sampled during active COVID-19.

The genes are TRBV2 and TRBJ2-7, with D possibly TRBD2 on 6 matching bases. CDR3 size: 16 residues. Trimming left V 4 bases short and J 2 bases short, with 18 bases between. Germline V gene sequence: CDR1 SNHLY, CDR2 FYNNEI. CDR3 coding DNA: TGTGCCAGCAGTGCTCTAGGGCGGGGCCCGACCTACGAGCAGTACTTC. It is translated as CASSALGRGPTYEQYF.

This sequence joins TRBV9 and TRBJ1-6, with TRBD1 as a possible D gene (5 bases). The V gene's germline CDR1 is SGDLS and CDR2 YYNGEE. V shed 3 bases and J shed 8 bases, with 12 bases lying between them. This CDR3 region has 14 residues. The CDR3 reads CASSAGTGDSPLHF. CDR3 in DNA: TGTGCCAGCAGCGCCGGGACGGGAGATTCACCCCTCCACTTT.

There are a few counts of this clone. The V call is TRBV6-6, the J call TRBJ2-7, with a weak D call TRBD1 (6 bases). The V end lost 6 bases, the J end lost 7 bases, and 22 bases lay between the germline ends. Germline CDR1 reads MNHNY; CDR2 reads SVGAGI (reference sequence). The CDR3 runs 15 residues. CDR3 protein: CASSPPLDRLREQYF. The CDR3 DNA reads TGTGCCAGCAGCCCTCCCCTTGACAGGCTTAGGGAGCAGTACTTC.

The chain recombines TRBV29-1 with TRBJ1-1; D not resolved. The CDR3 loop spans 13 amino acids. CDR1 and CDR2 (germline): SQVTM, ANQGSEA. The V and J ends lost 0 bases and 5 bases respectively, with 10 bases between them. CDR3 DNA: TGCAGCGTTGAAGATCCGCGTCGGACTGAAGCTTTCTTT. This sequence encodes CSVEDPRRTEAFF. Full variable domain (rest looked up from reference TRBV29-1 and TRBJ1-1): SAVISQKPSRDICQRGTSLTIQCQVDSQVTMMFWYRQQPGQSLTLIATANQGSEATYESGFVIDKFPISRPNLTFSTLTVSNMSPEDSSIYLCSVEDPRRTEAFFGQGTRLTVV.

The chain couples TRBV6-4 to TRBJ1-4, with D maybe TRBD1 (5 bases). CDR3 length: 13 residues. V was cut by 0 bases and J by 11 bases, with 10 bases left in between. CDR1 is MRHNA and CDR2 is SNTAGT in the germline V gene. The CDR3 protein is CASSDSVGGKLFF. CDR3 nucleotide sequence: TGTGCCAGCAGTGACTCGGTCGGGGGTAAACTGTTTTTT.

The V gene is TRBV29-1, the J gene TRBJ2-7; D is ambiguous. Germline V gives CDR1 SQVTM, CDR2 ANQGSEA. Trimming took 5 bases from V and 0 from J, leaving 11 bases between them. This CDR3 comprises 13 residues. DNA of the CDR3: TGCAGCGTTACGTGGGCCGCCTCCTACGAGCAGTACTTC. This codes for CSVTWAASYEQYF.

The rearrangement joins TRBV28 to TRBJ1-6; weak D call: TRBD1 (5 bases). This CDR3 is 13 amino acids long. Germline CDR1 reads MDHEN; CDR2 reads SYDVKM. Trimming took off 4 bases at V and 7 bases at J, with 8 bases between the two ends. In DNA, the CDR3 is TGTGCCAGCAGTTCAGGGATCAATTCACCCCTCCACTTT. Protein product: CASSSGINSPLHF.

This clone has more than one count but fewer than ten. The genes are TRBV6-2 or TRBV6-3 and TRBJ2-7; TRBD1 matches 7 bases. Germline CDR1 is MNHEY and CDR2 is SVGEGT. The CDR3 has 14 amino acids. Trimming at V came to 2 bases and at J to 4 bases, leaving 5 bases not matched to a gene. The CDR3 DNA reads as TGTGCCAGCAGTTACGAAGAGGGGGCTTACGAGCAGTACTTC. Translation gives CASSYEEGAYEQYF.

The rearrangement uses TRBV29-1 and TRBJ2-7, with a weak D call TRBD1 (5 bases). The CDR3 is 13 amino acids. Germline V CDR1 and CDR2: SQVTM, ANQGSEA. V shed 3 bases and J shed 3 bases, with 12 bases lying between them. The CDR3 is CSVDLGQGYEQYF. DNA of the CDR3: TGCAGCGTTGACCTGGGGCAGGGCTACGAGCAGTACTTC.

This chain joins TRBV11-2 and TRBJ2-7, with 9 bases that match TRBD2. The germline V gene has CDR1 SGHAT and CDR2 FQNNGV. V trimming: 5 bases; J trimming: 6 bases; junction bases outside the gene matches: 8. The CDR3 totals 14 residues. The CDR3 sequence: CASSQPGLASEQYF. CDR3 nucleotides: TGTGCCAGCAGCCAGCCGGGACTAGCATCCGAGCAGTACTTC. Based on the CDR3 plus reference TRBV11-2 and TRBJ2-7, the full variable domain is EAGVAQSPRYKIIEKRQSVAFWCNPISGHATLYWYQQILGQGPKLLIQFQNNGVVDDSQLPKDRFSAERLKGVDSTLKIQPAKLEDSAVYLCASSQPGLASEQYFGPGTRLTVT.

This chain joins TRBV5-1 and TRBJ1-5; D gene unclear. The germline CDR1 and CDR2 sequences are SGHRS and YFSETQ. The CDR3 extends over 14 amino acids. Trimming pared 0 bases from V and 6 bases from J, leaving 10 bases between. In nucleotides, the CDR3 is TGCGCCAGCAGCTTGGGAGGGTTTGGTCAGCCCCAGCATTTT. This codes for CASSLGGFGQPQHF.

CDR3 sequence reads: CASSLIGGSYGYTF. The CDR3 nucleotides read TGTGCCAGCAGTTTGATAGGGGGCAGCTATGGCTACACCTTC. The chain couples TRBV27 to TRBJ1-2, with TRBD1 matching 7 bases. Per the germline V gene, CDR1 is MNHEY and CDR2 is SMNVEV (reference sequence). The CDR3 contains 14 residues. V dropped 3 bases and J dropped 4; count of bases not matched to a gene: 5.

The V and J genes are TRBV3-1 (or the pseudogene TRBV3-2) and TRBJ2-6, with D possibly being TRBD1 (6 bases). Trimming cost V 4 bases and J 0 bases, with 25 bases left between them. CDR1 and CDR2 from the germline V gene are LGHDT and YNNKEL (reference sequence). CDR3 length equals 21 residues. In DNA, the CDR3 is TGTGCCAGCAGCCCTCGGCTTGAGGGGCAGGGGAAAAGCTCTGGGGCCAACGTCCTGACTTTC. As protein: CASSPRLEGQGKSSGANVLTF.

This chain joins TRBV4-3 and TRBJ1-2, with D perhaps TRBD1 (5 bases). Trimming took 1 base from V and 8 from J, leaving 14 bases between them. The V gene's germline CDR1 is LGHNA and CDR2 YSLEER. CDR3 length: 14 residues. The DNA of the CDR3 is TGCGCCAGCAGCCAAGTGGGGGGATCGGAAGGCTACACCTTC. Translated: CASSQVGGSEGYTF.

V usage is TRBV11-3 and J usage is TRBJ2-1; D possibly corresponds to TRBD1 (6 bases). CDR3 length: 13 residues. Germline CDR1 is SGHNT and CDR2 is YENEEA. V was shortened by 0 bases and J by 9 bases, with 9 bases between the two germline ends. CDR3 sequence (DNA): TGTGCCAGCAGCTTAGATCAGGGGAGTGAGCAGTTCTTC. Its protein product is CASSLDQGSEQFF.

V usage is TRBV7-3 and J usage is TRBJ2-6; 7 nucleotides agree with TRBD1. After removal of 1 base from V and 1 base from J, the junction contained 4 bases not matched to a gene. Germline CDR1 SGHTA, CDR2 FQGTGA. This CDR3 contains 17 residues. CDR3: CASSLMGTASGANVLTF. In DNA form, the CDR3 reads TGTGCCAGCAGCTTAATGGGGACAGCTTCTGGGGCCAACGTCCTGACTTTC.

V usage is TRBV5-4 and J usage is TRBJ2-4; 7 nucleotides line up with TRBD1. The CDR3 consists of 13 residues. Germline-derived CDR1 and CDR2 are SGHNT and YYREEE (reference sequence). Trimming cost V 4 bases and J 3 bases; bases outside gene matches: 1. The CDR3 DNA sequence: TGTGCCAGCAGCAGGGACAGCAAAAACATTCAGTACTTC. This encodes CASSRDSKNIQYF.

This clone was detected once. J is TRBJ2-7 and V is TRBV6-5, with D possibly matching TRBD1 (6 bases). Trimming took off 4 bases at V and 5 bases at J, with 12 bases between the two ends. The CDR3 extends over 13 amino acids. Germline V lookup: CDR1 MNHEY, CDR2 SVGAGI. The CDR3 DNA is TGTGCCAGCAGTTCACAGGGAGTCCACGAGCAGTACTTC. It specifies CASSSQGVHEQYF.

This clone appeared once. The V and J genes are TRBV28 and TRBJ2-1; D is possibly TRBD2 (5 bases). Germline lookup yields CDR1 MDHEN and CDR2 SYDVKM. This CDR3 comprises 11 residues. Trimming removed 5 bases from V and 10 bases from J, with 9 bases in between. CDR3 protein: CASSLREEQFF. The CDR3 bases are TGTGCCAGCAGTCTCCGGGAAGAGCAGTTCTTC. Using reference TRBV28 and TRBJ2-1 for the parts outside the CDR3, the full variable domain is DVKVTQSSRYLVKRTGEKVFLECVQDMDHENMFWYRQDPGLGLRLIYFSYDVKMKEKGDIPEGYSVSREKKERFSLILESASTNQTSMYLCASSLREEQFFGPGTRLTVL.

The chain is built from TRBV7-3 and TRBJ2-1; 7 nucleotides line up with TRBD1. This CDR3 is 15 amino acids long. Germline V gene sequence: CDR1 SGHTA, CDR2 FQGTGA. J gave up 5 bases and V 1 base, and 5 bases lay outside the gene matches. The CDR3 sequence is CASSLIRDRHNEQFF. The CDR3 DNA sequence: TGTGCCAGCAGCTTAATCAGGGACAGACACAATGAGCAGTTCTTC.

V gene TRBV2 combines with J gene TRBJ2-4, with 7 positions matching TRBD1. The junction had 4 bases not matched to a gene; V was cut back by 5 bases and J by 0 bases. Looked up from germline, CDR1 is SNHLY and CDR2 is FYNNEI. The CDR3 totals 15 residues. DNA of the CDR3: TGTGCCAGCAGTTGGGACAGACTAGCCAAAAACATTCAGTACTTC. It codes for CASSWDRLAKNIQYF.

The chain has TRBV15 and TRBJ1-2, with a weak D call TRBD1 (5 bases). The V and J ends lost 3 bases and 2 bases respectively, with 19 bases between them. CDR3 length: 17 residues. Germline lookup yields CDR1 LNHNV and CDR2 YYDKDF (reference sequence). The CDR3 sequence is CATSSYLSRGENYGYTF. Here the CDR3 DNA reads TGTGCCACCAGCAGCTACCTATCCCGGGGGGAGAACTATGGCTACACCTTC.

This chain connects TRBV19 to TRBJ2-2; TRBD2 aligns across 11 bases. V lost 10 bases to trimming and J lost 3 bases; unmatched junction nucleotides: 13. CDR1 is LNHDA, CDR2 SQIVND, per germline (reference sequence). This CDR3 has 17 residues. Here the CDR3 reads CATLGGVAGGDTGELFF. CDR3 in DNA: TGTGCCACCCTAGGTGGGGTAGCGGGGGGGGACACCGGGGAGCTGTTTTTT.

The CDR3 loop is CASSQVRTSGSYEQYF. CDR3 coding DNA: TGTGCCAGCAGCCAAGTAAGGACTAGCGGCTCCTACGAGCAGTACTTC. This chain joins TRBV4-2 and TRBJ2-7, with TRBD2 matching 10 bases. The CDR3 covers 16 residues. The germline V gene has CDR1 LGHNA and CDR2 YNFKEQ. With 1 base clipped from V and 0 bases from J, the junction kept 3 bases outside the gene matches.